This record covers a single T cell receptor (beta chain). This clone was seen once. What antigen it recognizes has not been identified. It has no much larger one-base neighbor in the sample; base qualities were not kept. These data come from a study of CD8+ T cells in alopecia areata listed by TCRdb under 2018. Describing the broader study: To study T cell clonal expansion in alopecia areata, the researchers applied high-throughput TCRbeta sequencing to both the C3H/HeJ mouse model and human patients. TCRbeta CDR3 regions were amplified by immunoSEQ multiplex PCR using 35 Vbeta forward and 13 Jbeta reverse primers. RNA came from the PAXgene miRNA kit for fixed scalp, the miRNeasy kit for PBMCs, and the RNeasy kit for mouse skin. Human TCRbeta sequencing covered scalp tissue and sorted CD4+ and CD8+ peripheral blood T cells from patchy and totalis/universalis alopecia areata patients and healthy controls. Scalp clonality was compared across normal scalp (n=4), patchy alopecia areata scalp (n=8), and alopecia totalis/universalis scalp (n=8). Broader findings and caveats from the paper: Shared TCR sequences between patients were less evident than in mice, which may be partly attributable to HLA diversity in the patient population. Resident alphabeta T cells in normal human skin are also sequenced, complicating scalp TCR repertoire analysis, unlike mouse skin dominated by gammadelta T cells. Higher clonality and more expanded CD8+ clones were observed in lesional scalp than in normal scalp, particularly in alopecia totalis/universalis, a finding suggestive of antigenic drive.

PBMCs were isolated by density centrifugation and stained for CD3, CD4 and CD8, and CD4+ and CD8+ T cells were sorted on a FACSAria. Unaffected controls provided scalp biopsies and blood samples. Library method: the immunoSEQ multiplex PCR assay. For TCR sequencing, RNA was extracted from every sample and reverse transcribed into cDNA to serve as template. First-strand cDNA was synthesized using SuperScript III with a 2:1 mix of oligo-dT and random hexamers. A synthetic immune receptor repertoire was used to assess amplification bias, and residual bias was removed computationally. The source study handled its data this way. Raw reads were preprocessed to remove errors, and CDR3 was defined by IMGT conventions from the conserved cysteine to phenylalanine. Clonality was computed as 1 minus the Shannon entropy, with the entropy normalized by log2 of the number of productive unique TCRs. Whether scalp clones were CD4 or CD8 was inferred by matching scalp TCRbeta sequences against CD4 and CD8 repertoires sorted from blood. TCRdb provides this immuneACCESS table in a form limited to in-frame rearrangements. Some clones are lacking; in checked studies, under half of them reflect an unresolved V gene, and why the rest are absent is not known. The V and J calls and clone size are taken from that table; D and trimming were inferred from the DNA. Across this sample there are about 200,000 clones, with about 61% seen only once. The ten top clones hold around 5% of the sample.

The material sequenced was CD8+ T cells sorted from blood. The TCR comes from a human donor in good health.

The DNA sequence follows: TGCGCCAGCAGCCTCCTAAGGGGCACAGATACGCAGTATTTT. Translated, it reads CASSLLRGTDTQYF. Rearrangement joined TRBV5-1 to TRBJ2-3, with the D gene not confidently named. From the cysteine up to the phenylalanine, the CDR3 has a length of 14 residues. Of the read, only the CDR3 DNA is kept; its 42 bases are in frame from base 1. The germline V gene gives CDR1 as SGHRS and CDR2 as YFSETQ. V loses 4 bases of germline sequence and J loses 1 base, and the interval between the two ends is 10 bases.